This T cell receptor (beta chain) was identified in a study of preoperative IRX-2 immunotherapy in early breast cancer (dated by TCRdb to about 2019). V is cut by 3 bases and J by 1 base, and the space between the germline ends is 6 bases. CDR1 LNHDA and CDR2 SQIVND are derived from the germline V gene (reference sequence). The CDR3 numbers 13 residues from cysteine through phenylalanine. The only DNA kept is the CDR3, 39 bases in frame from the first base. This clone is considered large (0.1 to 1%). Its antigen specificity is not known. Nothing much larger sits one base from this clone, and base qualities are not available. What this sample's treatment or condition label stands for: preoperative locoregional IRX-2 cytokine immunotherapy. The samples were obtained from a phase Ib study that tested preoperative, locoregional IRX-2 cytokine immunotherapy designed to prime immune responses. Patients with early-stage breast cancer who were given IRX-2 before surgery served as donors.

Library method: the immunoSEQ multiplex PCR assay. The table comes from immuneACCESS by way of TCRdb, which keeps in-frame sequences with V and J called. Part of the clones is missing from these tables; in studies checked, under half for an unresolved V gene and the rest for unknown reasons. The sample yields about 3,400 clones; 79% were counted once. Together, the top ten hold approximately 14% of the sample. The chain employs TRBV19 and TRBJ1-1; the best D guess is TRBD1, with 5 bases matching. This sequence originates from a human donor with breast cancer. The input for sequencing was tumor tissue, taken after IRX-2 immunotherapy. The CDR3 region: CASSIRENTEAFF. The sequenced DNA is TGTGCCAGTAGTATCAGGGAGAACACTGAAGCTTTCTTT.